This is a list of T cell receptor beta chains from one sample in a study of spatial heterogeneity in lung cancer. TCRdb re-called the 5' RACE reads through MiXCR, storing one row per CDR3 protein. Found here are 89,000 or so distinct CDR3 sequences, approximately 21% of them singletons; the top ten hold roughly 6.2%. The sample in question was PBMCs, obtained at surgery. All receptors derive from a male donor with early-stage non-small cell lung cancer. Both conserved end residues are part of each CDR3. Fields, in order: clone size, J gene, D gene, V gene, CDR3 length, CDR3 DNA, CDR3 protein. A D gene is named only where the DNA matches it firmly. Clone size, where shown, is once, few, many, or a class for clones that have expanded.

>NA|TRBJ2-7|TRBD2|TRBV6-6|14
TGTGCCAGCAGTACTAGCGGAAGCTCCTACGAGCAGTACTTC
CASSTSGSSYEQYF
>few|TRBJ2-2|NA|TRBV28|13
TGTGCCAGCAGTTTGGGGAACACCGGGGAGCTGTTTTTT
CASSLGNTGELFF
>NA|TRBJ2-7|NA|TRBV28|15
TGTGCCAGCACCACCGAGGGATCAAGCTCCTACGAGCAGTACTTC
CASTTEGSSSYEQYF
>NA|TRBJ2-5|TRBD2|TRBV5-4|15
TGTGCCAGCAGCCGTGGACTAGCGATAGGAGAGACCCAGTACTTC
CASSRGLAIGETQYF
>NA|TRBJ1-5|NA|TRBV28|13
TGTGCCAACAGTTCCGTCGGCAATCAGCCCCAGCATTTT
CANSSVGNQPQHF
>NA|TRBJ1-1|NA|TRBV4-3|16
TGCGCCAGCAGCCAAGATACGGCAGGGCTGAACACTGAAGCTTTCTTT
CASSQDTAGLNTEAFF
>NA|TRBJ2-7|NA|TRBV12-3/TRBV12-4|14
TGTGCCAGCAGTCGCGGGGGCCCCTCCTACGAGCAGTACTTC
CASSRGGPSYEQYF
>many|TRBJ2-7|NA|TRBV5-1|14
TGCGCCAGCAGGGAAACGGGAGTCACCTACGAGCAGTACTTC
CASRETGVTYEQYF
>NA|TRBJ1-4|TRBD1|TRBV6-6|17
TGTGCCAGCAGTTCCTGGGACAGGGAGAAGCCTCATGAAAAACTGTTTTTT
CASSSWDREKPHEKLFF
>few|TRBJ1-1|TRBD1|TRBV19|12
TGTGCCAGTAGAGCTACCGGGACAGGAGCTTTCTTT
CASRATGTGAFF
>few|TRBJ2-7|NA|TRBV28|14
TGTGCCAGCAGTTCGGTACTAGGGGTCTACGAGCAGTACTTC
CASSSVLGVYEQYF
>NA|TRBJ2-2|NA|TRBV14|14
TGTGCCAGCAGCCAAGTGTGGTGGACCGGGGAGCTGTTTTTT
CASSQVWWTGELFF
>few|TRBJ1-2|TRBD1|TRBV6-6|17
TGTGCCAGCACCCGTTTGGGGCAGGGGGAGGTCTTCTATGGCTACACCTTC
CASTRLGQGEVFYGYTF
>NA|TRBJ1-3|TRBD1|TRBV28|13
TGTGCCAGCAGGGCCGACAGGGTTGGCACCATATATTTT
CASRADRVGTIYF
>NA|TRBJ1-4|TRBD1|TRBV20-1|13
TGCAGTGCCCGGGGGACAGGGAATGAAAAACTGTTTTTT
CSARGTGNEKLFF
>NA|TRBJ1-2|NA|TRBV7-2|13
TGTGCCAGCAGCTTCGGACAGAACTATGGCTACACCTTC
CASSFGQNYGYTF
>NA|TRBJ1-4|TRBD1|TRBV4-1|15
TGCGCCAGCAGCCAGCGGACAGGCGGGCTTGAAAAACTGTTTTTT
CASSQRTGGLEKLFF
>many|TRBJ1-1|NA|TRBV28|14
TGTGCCAGCAGTTTAGGGACCAAGAACACTGAAGCTTTCTTT
CASSLGTKNTEAFF
>NA|TRBJ1-6|NA|TRBV5-5|15
TGTGCCAGCAGCTTGGTCCAGACCTATAATTCACCCCTCCACTTT
CASSLVQTYNSPLHF
>NA|TRBJ2-3|NA|TRBV29-1|15
TGCAGCGTTGTTTACGGACCCACTAGCACAGATACGCAGTATTTT
CSVVYGPTSTDTQYF
>many|TRBJ2-7|NA|TRBV18|14
TGTGCCAGCTCATCCCGGGACAGCGGGCACGAGCAGTACTTC
CASSSRDSGHEQYF
>NA|TRBJ2-3|NA|TRBV29-1|12
TGCAGCGTTGGGGGAAACACAGATACGCAGTATTTT
CSVGGNTDTQYF
>NA|TRBJ1-4|NA|TRBV28|15
TGTGCCAGCAGTTTACCACTGAGCCCTAATGAAAAACTGTTTTTT
CASSLPLSPNEKLFF
>many|TRBJ2-3|TRBD2|TRBV24-1|16
TGTGCCACCAGTGACCTAGCGGGGGGCGGCACAGATACGCAGTATTTT
CATSDLAGGGTDTQYF
>NA|TRBJ2-3|NA|TRBV29-1|11
TGCAGCGTTGCAGGCACAGATACGCAGTATTTT
CSVAGTDTQYF
>many|TRBJ1-3|NA|TRBV29-1|12
TGCAGCGTTGAAACGGGGCCGGACACCATATATTTT
CSVETGPDTIYF
>NA|TRBJ1-4|NA|TRBV12-3/TRBV12-4|14
TGTGCCAGCAGTTTCGGGGAACCGAATGAAAAACTGTTTTTT
CASSFGEPNEKLFF
>few|TRBJ2-2|NA|TRBV27|12
TGTGCCAGCAGTCGGGGGCACGGGGAGCTGTTTTTT
CASSRGHGELFF
>few|TRBJ1-5|TRBD1|TRBV12-3/TRBV12-4|15
TGTGCCAGCAGGGCCCGGGACAGGGACAATCAGCCCCAGCATTTT
CASRARDRDNQPQHF
>NA|TRBJ2-3|TRBD2|TRBV2|15
TGTGCCAGCACCGAACTAGCGGGGGCCACAGATACGCAGTATTTT
CASTELAGATDTQYF
>many|TRBJ2-3|TRBD1|TRBV7-2|13
TGTGCCAGCAGCGTGGGACAGGTGCATACGCAGTATTTT
CASSVGQVHTQYF
>many|TRBJ1-1|NA|TRBV9|15
TGTGCCAGCAGCGTAACCCCCGAGGAGAACACTGAAGCTTTCTTT
CASSVTPEENTEAFF
>many|TRBJ1-4|NA|TRBV10-2|15
TGCGCCAGCAGTGAAAGACAGTCAACTAATGAAAAACTGTTTTTT
CASSERQSTNEKLFF
>NA|TRBJ2-3|NA|TRBV20-1|14
TGCAGTGCTAGAGATACAGGGCATACAGATACGCAGTATTTT
CSARDTGHTDTQYF
>NA|TRBJ2-1|NA|TRBV24-1|15
TGTGCCACCAGTGATAGGGGGGAGAACTACAATGAGCAGTTCTTC
CATSDRGENYNEQFF
>many|TRBJ1-1|NA|TRBV5-6|14
TGTGCCAGCAGCTTCGCCGGCGGGGACACTGAAGCTTTCTTT
CASSFAGGDTEAFF
>NA|TRBJ1-5|TRBD1|TRBV6-1|17
TGTGCCAGCAGTCCCGGGACAGGGGGCACTAGCAATCAGCCCCAGCATTTT
CASSPGTGGTSNQPQHF
>NA|TRBJ2-5|TRBD2|TRBV28|15
TGTGCCAGCAGTTCGGTTCGAGCGGGGTTGGAGACCCAGTACTTC
CASSSVRAGLETQYF
>NA|TRBJ2-1|NA|TRBV9|13
TGTGCCAGCAGCGTAAGGAGGGCCGGTGAGCAGTTCTTC
CASSVRRAGEQFF
>NA|TRBJ2-1|TRBD2|TRBV14|16
TGTGCCAGCAGCCAAGTGGGACTAGGCGGTTACAATGAGCAGTTCTTC
CASSQVGLGGYNEQFF
>few|TRBJ2-2|TRBD2|TRBV2|15
TGTGCCAGCAGTACTAGCGGGAGGGCCACCGGGGAGCTGTTTTTT
CASSTSGRATGELFF
>few|TRBJ2-4|NA|TRBV7-3|13
TGTGCCAGCAGCGAGGTCTCGTCGGACATTCAGTACTTC
CASSEVSSDIQYF
>many|TRBJ2-7|TRBD2|TRBV27|14
TGTGCCAGCAGTTTATCTAGCGGGAGCGACGAGCAGTACTTC
CASSLSSGSDEQYF